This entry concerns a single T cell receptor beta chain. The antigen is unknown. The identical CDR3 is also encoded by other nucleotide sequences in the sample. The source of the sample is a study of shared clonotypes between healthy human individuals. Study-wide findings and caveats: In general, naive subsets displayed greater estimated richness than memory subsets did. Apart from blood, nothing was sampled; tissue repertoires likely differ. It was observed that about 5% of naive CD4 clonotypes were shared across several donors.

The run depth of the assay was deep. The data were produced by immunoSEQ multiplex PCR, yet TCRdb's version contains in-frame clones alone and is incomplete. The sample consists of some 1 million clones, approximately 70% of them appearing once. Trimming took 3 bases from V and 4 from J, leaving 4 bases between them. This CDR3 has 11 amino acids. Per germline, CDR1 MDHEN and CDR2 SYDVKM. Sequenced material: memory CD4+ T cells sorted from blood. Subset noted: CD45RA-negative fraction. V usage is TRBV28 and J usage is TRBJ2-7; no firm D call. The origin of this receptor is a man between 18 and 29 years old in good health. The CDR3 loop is CASSFKYEQYF. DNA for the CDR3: TGTGCCAGCAGTTTTAAATACGAGCAGTACTTC.